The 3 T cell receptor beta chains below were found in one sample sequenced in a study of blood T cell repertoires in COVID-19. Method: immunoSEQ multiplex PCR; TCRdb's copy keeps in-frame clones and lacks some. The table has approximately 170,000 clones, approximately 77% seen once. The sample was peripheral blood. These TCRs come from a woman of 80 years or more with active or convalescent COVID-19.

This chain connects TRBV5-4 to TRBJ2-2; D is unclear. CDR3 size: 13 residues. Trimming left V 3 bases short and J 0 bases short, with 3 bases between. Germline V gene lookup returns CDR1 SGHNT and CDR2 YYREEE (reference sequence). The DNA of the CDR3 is TGTGCCAGCAGCTCATCGAACACCGGGGAGCTGTTTTTT. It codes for CASSSSNTGELFF.

The CDR3 DNA reads as TGTGCCAGCTCCAGGGGCGGACAGGGTGGGTACGAGCAGTACTTC. Translating gives CASSRGGQGGYEQYF. The V call is TRBV11-3, the J call TRBJ2-7; 8 nucleotides line up with TRBD1. CDR1 is SGHNT, CDR2 YENEEA, per germline. This CDR3 is built from 15 residues. The trim removed 8 bases at V and 4 bases at J, leaving 13 bases unmatched.

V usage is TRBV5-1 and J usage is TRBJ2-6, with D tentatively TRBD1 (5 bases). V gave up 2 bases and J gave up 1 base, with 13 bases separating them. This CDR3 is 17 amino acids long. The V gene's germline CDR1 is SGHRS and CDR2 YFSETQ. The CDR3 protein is CASSFGQGRSGANVLTF. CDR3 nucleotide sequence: TGCGCCAGCAGCTTTGGGCAGGGTCGATCTGGGGCCAACGTCCTGACTTTC.